Each of the 21 T cell receptor beta chains below was sequenced from the same sample in a study of blood T cells in healthy people across ages. The authors ran a second PCR of about 6 to 11 cycles using a sample-barcoded 5' primer and a J-beta primer mix. One entry per CDR3 protein results from TCRdb running MiXCR on the 5' RACE reads. The data contain about 570,000 distinct CDR3 sequences, approximately 30% of them singletons. Input material: blood. The receptor source for this set is a woman in her sixties or seventies in good health.

The genes are TRBV29-1 and TRBJ1-3; D is uncertain. V was trimmed by 4 bases and J by 7 bases, leaving 14 bases between them. This CDR3 spans 13 amino acids. The V gene's germline CDR1 is SQVTM and CDR2 ANQGSEA. CDR3 nucleotides: TGCAGCGTTGCCCGGGATCTAGGGAACACCATATATTTT. This codes for CSVARDLGNTIYF.

The chain uses TRBV12-3 or TRBV12-4 and TRBJ2-2; tentatively, D is TRBD1 (6 bases). This CDR3 is 18 amino acids long. Trimming left V 2 bases short and J 7 bases short, with 23 bases between. The CDR3 sequence is CASSLIGQGPGMIGELFF. The CDR3 nucleotides are TGTGCCAGCAGTTTAATCGGGCAGGGGCCGGGTATGATCGGGGAGCTGTTTTTT.

The V call is TRBV7-6, the J call TRBJ2-3; TRBD1 is a possible D gene (5 bases). This CDR3 region has 15 residues. Per germline, CDR1 SGHVS and CDR2 FNYEAQ. Trimming shortened V by 2 bases and J by 2 bases, and 11 bases separated the two germline ends. CDR3 nucleotides: TGTGCCAGCAGCTTATATAACAGGAACACAGATACGCAGTATTTT. It translates to CASSLYNRNTDTQYF. Full variable domain (missing parts from reference TRBV7-6 and TRBJ2-3): GAGVSQSPRYKVTKRGQDVALRCDPISGHVSLYWYRQALGQGPEFLTYFNYEAQQDKSGLPNDRFSAERPEGSISTLTIQRTEQRDSAMYRCASSLYNRNTDTQYFGPGTRLTVL.

V usage is TRBV11-2 and J usage is TRBJ2-7; possible D gene TRBD1, 6 bases. The germline V and J ends were trimmed by 5 bases and 1 base, with 18 bases remaining between them. Per germline, CDR1 SGHAT and CDR2 FQNNGV. The CDR3 has 16 amino acids. The CDR3 sequence is CASSLIAGRGSYEQYF. DNA of the CDR3: TGTGCCAGCAGCCTGATTGCAGGCAGGGGATCCTACGAGCAGTACTTC.

The gene calls are TRBV7-3 and TRBJ2-5; tentatively, D is TRBD2 (7 bases). Trimming removed 2 bases from V and 4 bases from J, with 17 bases in between. The CDR3 covers 16 residues. Germline loops: CDR1 SGHTA, CDR2 FQGTGA. CDR3 region: CASSLDGLGGGETQYF. Here the CDR3 DNA reads TGTGCCAGCAGCTTAGATGGACTAGGGGGAGGAGAGACCCAGTACTTC.

The gene calls are TRBV7-9 and TRBJ1-2; 9 positions match TRBD1. CDR1 and CDR2 (germline): SEHNR, FQNEAQ (reference sequence). This CDR3 comprises 15 residues. With 3 bases clipped from V and 6 bases from J, the junction kept 8 bases outside the gene matches. CDR3 nucleotide sequence: TGTGCCAGCAGCTTTGAGGCCGGGACAGGGCATGGCTACACCTTC. It translates to CASSFEAGTGHGYTF.

This chain links TRBV7-9 with TRBJ1-3; tentatively, D is TRBD1 (5 bases). CDR1 is SEHNR and CDR2 is FQNEAQ in the germline V gene (reference sequence). The CDR3 is 16 amino acids. V was shortened by 5 bases and J by 0 bases, with 14 bases between the two germline ends. The CDR3 nucleotides read TGTGCCAGCAGCGCGCGTCGACAGAGCTCTGGAAACACCATATATTTT. Encoded protein: CASSARRQSSGNTIYF. The full variable domain, completed using reference TRBV7-9 and TRBJ1-3, is DTGVSQNPRHKITKRGQNVTFRCDPISEHNRLYWYRQTLGQGPEFLTYFQNEAQLEKSRLLSDRFSAERPKGSFSTLEIQRTEQGDSAMYLCASSARRQSSGNTIYFGEGSWLTVV.

V is TRBV4-1 and J is TRBJ1-2; 9 nucleotides agree with TRBD1. The trim removed 1 base at V and 5 bases at J, leaving 11 bases unmatched. This CDR3 is 17 amino acids long. Germline CDR1 and CDR2: MGHRA and YSYEKL. The CDR3 DNA reads TGCGCCAGCAGCCAAGTAGCAGGACAGGGGTCGAGGTATGGCTACACCTTC. Its protein product is CASSQVAGQGSRYGYTF.

This chain uses TRBV6-6 with TRBJ1-6; D remains unclear. V was trimmed by 2 bases and J by 5 bases, leaving 1 base between them. The germline CDR1 and CDR2 sequences are MNHNY and SVGAGI (reference sequence). The CDR3 loop spans 12 amino acids. CDR3 sequence reads: CASSYDNSPLHF. The DNA for the CDR3 is TGTGCCAGCAGTTACGATAATTCACCCCTCCACTTT.

In its sample, this clonotype was seen a few times. V gene TRBV6-5 combines with J gene TRBJ2-7; possibly TRBD2 for D (5 bases). There are 14 residues in the CDR3. V shed 3 bases and J shed 7 bases, with 16 bases lying between them. Germline-derived CDR1 and CDR2 are MNHEY and SVGAGI. Here the CDR3 reads CASSYWGSPGEQYF. The CDR3 coding sequence is TGTGCCAGCAGTTATTGGGGATCCCCGGGGGAGCAGTACTTC.

The chain couples TRBV28 to TRBJ1-1; D is perhaps TRBD1 (5 bases). The germline gives CDR1 MDHEN, CDR2 SYDVKM. CDR3 length: 11 amino acids. The DNA for the CDR3 is TGTGCGGGGGGAGGGAACACTGAAGCTTTCTTT. Its translation is CAGGGNTEAFF.

The rearrangement joins TRBV6-2 or TRBV6-3 to TRBJ2-3; D is unresolved. V was shortened by 1 base and J by 3 bases, with 8 bases between the two germline ends. The CDR3 loop spans 14 amino acids. Germline CDR1 is MNHEY and CDR2 is SVGEGT. The chain's CDR3 is CASSYFSMTDTQYF. Written as DNA, the CDR3 is TGTGCCAGCAGTTACTTTTCCATGACAGATACGCAGTATTTT.

V gene TRBV20-1 combines with J gene TRBJ2-3; 10 bases are shared with TRBD2. The germline V gene encodes CDR1 DFQATT and CDR2 SNEGSKA (reference sequence). This CDR3 spans 16 amino acids. With V trimmed by 1 base and J by 6 bases, 10 bases remained unmatched. CDR3 bases: TGCAGTGCTAGAGTTAGAGCGGGGGGGACTCCCGATACGCAGTATTTT. The encoded protein is CSARVRAGGTPDTQYF.

The sample holds a few counts of this clonotype. The junction differs from germline at one of its ends, possibly a read error. The V call is TRBV7-3, the J call TRBJ2-3, with 9 bases identical to TRBD1. This CDR3 has 15 amino acids. Germline lookup yields CDR1 SGHTA and CDR2 FQGTGA. The CDR3, as DNA: TGTGCCAGCAGCGTAACAGGGGGCCCCACAGATACGCAGTATTTT. Protein sequence: CASSVTGGPTDTQYF.

Details on this clonotype: Here the CDR3 omits its conserved ending phenylalanine or tryptophan, so a read error is the likely source. It is unclear where the CDR3 begins or ends on the DNA, so no DNA is shown, and the CDR3 is as TCRdb lists it. The V gene is TRBV10-3, the J gene TRBJ2-5; TRBD1, the D gene given by the table, was not confirmed from the DNA. From germline, CDR1 is ENHRY and CDR2 SYGVKD. Inclusive of both ends, the CDR3 amounts to 13 amino acids. This CDR3 reads CAIRTGTDNEPFS.

The V and J genes are TRBV6-6 and TRBJ2-7, with a possible D match to TRBD2 (6 bases). The germline V gene encodes CDR1 MNHNY and CDR2 SVGAGI (reference sequence). The CDR3 sequence is 16 residues long. Trimming pared 0 bases from V and 0 bases from J, leaving 12 bases between. CDR3 DNA sequence: TGTGCCAGCAGTTACTCCAGGGAGGTGAGCTCCTACGAGCAGTACTTC. This gives the protein CASSYSREVSSYEQYF.

This clonotype appeared a few times. This CDR3 is CASSPDSDRFYGYTF. The CDR3 DNA reads TGTGCCAGCAGCCCGGACTCGGACAGATTCTATGGCTACACCTTC. The chain couples TRBV11-2 to TRBJ1-2; D is possibly TRBD1 (6 bases). Looked up from germline, CDR1 is SGHAT and CDR2 is FQNNGV. V lost 5 bases, J lost 4 bases, and 17 bases lay in between. The CDR3 runs to 15 residues.

The chain combines TRBV9 with TRBJ2-1, with 12 bases fitting TRBD2. The CDR3 length is 15 residues. Germline CDR1 SGDLS, CDR2 YYNGEE. Trimming cost V 2 bases and J 7 bases; bases outside gene matches: 4. Here the CDR3 DNA reads TGTGCCAGCAGCGTGCTAGCGGGGGGGGGTAATGAGCAGTTCTTC. Its protein is CASSVLAGGGNEQFF.

The gene calls are TRBV2 and TRBJ1-1; D unresolved. Germline V gene data show CDR1 as SNHLY and CDR2 as FYNNEI. CDR3 size: 15 residues. V gave up 9 bases and J gave up 0 bases, with 17 bases separating them. The CDR3 region has the DNA TGTGCCAGTGCAGCGGGATTCCGTGTGAACACTGAAGCTTTCTTT. Translation: CASAAGFRVNTEAFF.

This clonotype was recorded many times. The J gene is TRBJ2-5, the V gene TRBV12-3 or TRBV12-4, with 7 positions matching TRBD1. The length of the CDR3 is 14 residues. Germline trimming cut 10 bases from V and 5 bases from J; bases unmatched to any gene: 13. The CDR3 DNA reads as TGTGCCATCAGCAGGAAGGGGGCTGGGGAGACCCAGTACTTC. This sequence encodes CAISRKGAGETQYF.

J is TRBJ1-5 and V is TRBV7-2, with D possibly being TRBD1 (6 bases). CDR1 SGHTA and CDR2 FQGNSA come from the germline V gene. The CDR3 has 17 residues. V was pared by 4 bases and J by 0 bases, with 16 bases between. The CDR3 DNA sequence: TGTGCCAGCAGCTCAAGAATCCGGGGGCATAGCAATCAGCCCCAGCATTTT. Translation: CASSSRIRGHSNQPQHF.